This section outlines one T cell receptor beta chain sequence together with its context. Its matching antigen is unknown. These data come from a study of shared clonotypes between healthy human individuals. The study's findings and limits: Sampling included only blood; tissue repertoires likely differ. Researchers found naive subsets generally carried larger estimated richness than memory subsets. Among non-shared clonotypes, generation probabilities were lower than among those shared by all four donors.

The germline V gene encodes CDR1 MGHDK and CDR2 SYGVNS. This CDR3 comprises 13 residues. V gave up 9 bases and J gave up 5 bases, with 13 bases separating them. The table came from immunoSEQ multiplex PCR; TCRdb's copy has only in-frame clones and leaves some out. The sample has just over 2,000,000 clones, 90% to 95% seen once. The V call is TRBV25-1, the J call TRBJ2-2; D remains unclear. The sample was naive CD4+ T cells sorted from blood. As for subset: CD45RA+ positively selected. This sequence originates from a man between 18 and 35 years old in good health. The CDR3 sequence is CASQEWDTGELFF. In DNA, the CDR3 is TGTGCCAGTCAGGAATGGGATACCGGGGAGCTGTTTTTT.